This TCR beta chain was recorded in a study of blood T cell repertoires in COVID-19. Study context: Specimens from acute and convalescent COVID-19 originated in the United States, Italy and Spain. The cDNA or gDNA used as material had been derived from T cells, B-cell-depleted T cells, or PBMCs.

Authors' processing steps: Estimation of nucleated cell counts was performed using reference gene primer amplification. Sequencing was performed with immunoSEQ multiplex PCR; in TCRdb, only in-frame clones are kept and a portion is missing. Clone size and V and J calls were adopted from that table, with D and trimming inferred from the DNA. Here the sample spans fewer than 85,000 clones, 79% being singletons. Losses at the gene ends were 0 bases for V and 0 bases for J; bases not matched to a gene: 15. Germline-derived CDR1 and CDR2 are LGHNA and YNFKEQ. The CDR3 runs to 21 residues. The sequenced sample was peripheral blood. V usage is TRBV4-2 and J usage is TRBJ1-4, with 8 bases matching TRBD1. The TCR originated in a man aged 55 to 70 with active or convalescent COVID-19. The DNA of the CDR3 is TGTGCCAGCAGCCAAGATCAACAGGGGGTCCGTCTTCAACCAACTAATGAAAAACTGTTTTTT. It yields the protein CASSQDQQGVRLQPTNEKLFF.